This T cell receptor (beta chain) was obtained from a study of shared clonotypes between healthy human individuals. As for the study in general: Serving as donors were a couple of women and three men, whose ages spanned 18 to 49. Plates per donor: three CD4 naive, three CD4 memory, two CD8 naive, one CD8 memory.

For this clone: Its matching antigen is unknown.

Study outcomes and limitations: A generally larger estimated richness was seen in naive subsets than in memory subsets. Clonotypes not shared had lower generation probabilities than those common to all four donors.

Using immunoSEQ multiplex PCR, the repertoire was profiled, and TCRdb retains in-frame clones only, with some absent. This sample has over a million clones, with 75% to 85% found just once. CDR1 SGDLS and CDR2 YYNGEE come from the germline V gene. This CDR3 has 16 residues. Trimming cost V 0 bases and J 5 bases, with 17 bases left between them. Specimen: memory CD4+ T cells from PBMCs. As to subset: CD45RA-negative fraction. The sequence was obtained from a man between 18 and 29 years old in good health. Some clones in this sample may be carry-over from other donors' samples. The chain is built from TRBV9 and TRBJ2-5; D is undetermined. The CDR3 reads CASSVAIPASAETQYF. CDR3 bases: TGTGCCAGCAGCGTAGCTATCCCAGCTAGTGCGGAGACCCAGTACTTC.